This T cell receptor (beta chain) was documented in a study of shared clonotypes between healthy human individuals. The CDR3 runs 14 residues. V lost 2 bases, J lost 1 base, and 5 bases lay in between. Germline CDR1 ENHRY, CDR2 SYGVKD. Study-wide results and limits: For naive CD4 cells, roughly 5% of clonotypes were shared across a handful of donors.

Details on this clone: The antigen is not known.

Terminally differentiated effector memory CD45RA+ cells were left out of the naive CD8 fraction, which was CD45RO-negative and positively selected for CCR7. Assay execution proceeded at the deep level. The method was immunoSEQ multiplex PCR; TCRdb's version includes in-frame clones alone and lacks a portion of them. The profile shows 1.5 million to 2.5 million clones, about 95% of them singletons. This sequence joins TRBV10-3 and TRBJ2-2, with a tentative D call TRBD1 (5 bases). This clonotype was sampled from a man aged 18 to 30 in good health. The sample taken for sequencing was naive CD8+ T cells sorted from blood. In nucleotides, the CDR3 is TGTGCCATCAGTGAGGACAGGAACACCGGGGAGCTGTTTTTT. It codes for CAISEDRNTGELFF.